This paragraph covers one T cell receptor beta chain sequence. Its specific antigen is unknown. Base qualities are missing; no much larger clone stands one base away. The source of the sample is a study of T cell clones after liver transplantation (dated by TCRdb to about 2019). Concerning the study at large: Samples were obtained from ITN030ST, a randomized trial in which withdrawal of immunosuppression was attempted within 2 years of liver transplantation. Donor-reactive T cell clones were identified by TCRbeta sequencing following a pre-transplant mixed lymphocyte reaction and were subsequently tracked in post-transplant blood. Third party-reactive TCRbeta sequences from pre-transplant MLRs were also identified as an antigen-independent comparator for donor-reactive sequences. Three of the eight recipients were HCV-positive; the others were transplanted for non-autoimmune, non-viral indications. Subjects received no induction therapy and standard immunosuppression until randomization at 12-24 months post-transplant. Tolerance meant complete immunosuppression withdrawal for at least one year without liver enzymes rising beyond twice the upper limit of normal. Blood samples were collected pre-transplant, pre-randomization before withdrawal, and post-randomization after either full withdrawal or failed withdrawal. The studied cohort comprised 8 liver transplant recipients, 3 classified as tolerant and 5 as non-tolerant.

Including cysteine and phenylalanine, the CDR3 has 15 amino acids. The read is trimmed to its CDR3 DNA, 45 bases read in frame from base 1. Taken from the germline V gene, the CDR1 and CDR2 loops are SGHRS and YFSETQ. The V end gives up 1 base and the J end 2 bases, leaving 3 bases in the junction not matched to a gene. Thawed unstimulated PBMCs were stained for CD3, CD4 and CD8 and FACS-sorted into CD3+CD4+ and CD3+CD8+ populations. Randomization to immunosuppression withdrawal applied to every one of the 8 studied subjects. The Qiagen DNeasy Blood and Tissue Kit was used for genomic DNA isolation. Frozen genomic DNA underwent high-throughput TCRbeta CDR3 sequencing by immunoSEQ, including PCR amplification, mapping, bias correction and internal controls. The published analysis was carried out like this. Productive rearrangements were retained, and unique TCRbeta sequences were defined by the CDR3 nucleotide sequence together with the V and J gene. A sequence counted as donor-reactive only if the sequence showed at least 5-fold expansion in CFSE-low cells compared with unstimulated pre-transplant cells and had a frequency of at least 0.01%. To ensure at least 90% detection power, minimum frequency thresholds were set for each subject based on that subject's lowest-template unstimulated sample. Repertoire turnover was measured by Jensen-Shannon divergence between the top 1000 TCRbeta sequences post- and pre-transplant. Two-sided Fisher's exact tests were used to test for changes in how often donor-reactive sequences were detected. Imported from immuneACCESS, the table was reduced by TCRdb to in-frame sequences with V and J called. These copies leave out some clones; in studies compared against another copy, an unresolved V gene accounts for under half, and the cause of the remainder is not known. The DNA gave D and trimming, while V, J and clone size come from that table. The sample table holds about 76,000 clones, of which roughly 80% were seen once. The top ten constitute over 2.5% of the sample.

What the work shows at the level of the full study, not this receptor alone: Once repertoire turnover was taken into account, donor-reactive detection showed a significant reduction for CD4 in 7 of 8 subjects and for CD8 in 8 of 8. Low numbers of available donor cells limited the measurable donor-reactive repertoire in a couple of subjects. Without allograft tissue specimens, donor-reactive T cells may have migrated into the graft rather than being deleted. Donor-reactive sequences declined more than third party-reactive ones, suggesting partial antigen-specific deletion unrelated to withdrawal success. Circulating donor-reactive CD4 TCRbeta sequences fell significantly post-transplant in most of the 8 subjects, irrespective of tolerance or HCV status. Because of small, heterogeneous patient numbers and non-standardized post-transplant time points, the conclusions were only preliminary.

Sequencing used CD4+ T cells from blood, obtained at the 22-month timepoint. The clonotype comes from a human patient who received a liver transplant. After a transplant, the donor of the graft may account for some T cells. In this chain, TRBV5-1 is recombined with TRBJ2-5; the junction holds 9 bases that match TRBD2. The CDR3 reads CASSLPSGNQETQYF. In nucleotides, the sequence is TGCGCCAGCAGCTTGCCTAGCGGGAATCAAGAGACCCAGTACTTC.